The 21 T cell receptor beta chains listed next were all sequenced from one sample in a study of cytomegalovirus exposure and HLA in healthy donors. PCR involved 60 Vbeta and 13 Jbeta primers. Clones were sequenced by immunoSEQ multiplex PCR, and TCRdb holds only the in-frame ones, with some missing. The sample carries approximately 80,000 clones, 74% recorded once. Source material: PBMCs. These receptors were obtained from a man under 40 in good health and CMV-seropositive.

The chain carries TRBV27 and TRBJ2-1; TRBD2 matches 11 bases. The CDR3 is 14 residues long. Germline CDR1 is MNHEY and CDR2 is SMNVEV (reference sequence). The ends lost 6 bases at V and 10 bases at J; junction bases unmatched: 8. CDR3 region: CASSYTSGSWEQFF. CDR3 nucleotide sequence: TGTGCCAGCAGCTATACTAGCGGGAGTTGGGAGCAGTTCTTC.

J is TRBJ1-2 and V is TRBV5-8; D remains ambiguous. Germline lookup yields CDR1 SGHTS and CDR2 YDEGEE. V shed 2 bases and J shed 5 bases, with 16 bases lying between them. CDR3 length equals 15 residues. The CDR3 bases are TGTGCCAGCAGCTTAGTCCCCTCCCCGGGTTATGGCTACACCTTC. This translates into CASSLVPSPGYGYTF.

In its sample, this clone was seen a few times. The V and J genes are TRBV21-1 and TRBJ1-1. TRBV21-1 is tagged as a pseudogene. The CDR3 extends over 17 amino acids. The CDR3 DNA reads as TGTGCCAGCAGCAAATTGGACCTCGACGGGGTGAACACTGAAGCTTTCTTT. Its protein is CASSKLDLDGVNTEAFF.

V is TRBV27 and J is TRBJ1-2, with TRBD1 matching over 12 bases. J lost 6 bases, V lost 4 bases, and 9 bases had no gene match. The CDR3 has 16 residues. Looked up from germline, CDR1 is MNHEY and CDR2 is SMNVEV (reference sequence). CDR3 sequence reads: CASSWDRGPDRDGYTF. In DNA form, the CDR3 reads TGTGCCAGCAGTTGGGACAGGGGGCCCGATCGGGATGGCTACACCTTC.

V and J are TRBV19 and TRBJ1-2, with D perhaps TRBD1 (5 bases). This CDR3 has 18 amino acids. Germline assignment: CDR1 LNHDA and CDR2 SQIVND (reference sequence). Trimming removed 4 bases at V and 3 bases at J, with 24 bases between. The CDR3 sequence: CASSTRQPTGKADYGYTF. Here the CDR3 DNA reads TGTGCCAGTAGTACCCGACAGCCCACCGGAAAGGCCGACTATGGCTACACCTTC.

This clone has a single count. The chain carries TRBV7-9 and TRBJ1-1; weak D call: TRBD1 (5 bases). Germline values: CDR1 SEHNR, CDR2 FQNEAQ (reference sequence). V was pared by 5 bases and J by 4 bases, with 14 bases between. This CDR3 is 14 amino acids long. In DNA form, the CDR3 reads TGTGCCAGCAGCCGGACGGGGGGGAGCACTGAAGCTTTCTTT. Its translation is CASSRTGGSTEAFF.

This rearrangement joins TRBV7-9 to TRBJ1-1; D call uncertain. CDR3 length: 13 amino acids. CDR1 is SEHNR, CDR2 FQNEAQ, per germline (reference sequence). V gave up 1 base and J gave up 7 bases, with 10 bases separating them. The CDR3 sequence: CASSLEEGLEAFF. The CDR3 DNA sequence: TGTGCCAGCAGCTTAGAAGAGGGCCTTGAAGCTTTCTTT.

In the case of this clone: The germline gene is not matched at one end of the junction; a read error may be the cause. Written as DNA, the CDR3 is TGCAGCGTTGAAGAGACGGACAGCTACTATGGCTACCCCTTC. Translated, it gives CSVEETDSYYGYPF. The chain couples TRBV29-1 to TRBJ1-2; a weak D match, TRBD1 (6 bases). The CDR3 covers 14 residues. The germline gives CDR1 SQVTM, CDR2 ANQGSEA.

The V call is TRBV30, the J call TRBJ2-5; weak D call: TRBD2 (6 bases). Germline V gene sequence: CDR1 GTSNPN, CDR2 SVGIG (reference sequence). This CDR3 comprises 12 residues. V lost 3 bases and J 2 bases, leaving 7 bases between the germline ends. CDR3 in DNA: TGTGCCTGGAGCCGGGGGCAAGAGACCCAGTACTTC. Its protein is CAWSRGQETQYF.

As regards this clone: Germline is not matched at one junction end, which may reflect a read error. This chain connects TRBV12-5 to TRBJ1-2, with TRBD1 identical over 9 bases. CDR3 length equals 16 residues. The germline V gene has CDR1 LGHNT and CDR2 FRNRAP. CDR3 sequence: CASGFRTGTGRYGYPF. CDR3 bases: TGTGCTAGTGGTTTCCGAACAGGGACAGGGCGCTATGGCTACCCCTTC.

The chain has TRBV7-6 and TRBJ2-7; 8 nucleotides line up with TRBD2. The CDR3 sequence is 14 residues long. The germline CDR1 and CDR2 sequences are SGHVS and FNYEAQ. Trimming took 4 bases from V and 1 from J; bases not matched to a gene: 3. DNA for the CDR3: TGTGCCAGCAGCTACGGGGGGGGTTCCTACGAGCAGTACTTC. Residues: CASSYGGGSYEQYF.

J is TRBJ2-2 and V is TRBV5-6, with 7 bases fitting TRBD2. The CDR3 spans 15 residues. The V gene's germline CDR1 is SGHDT and CDR2 YYEEEE. Trimming removed 4 bases from V and 4 bases from J; junction bases left unmatched: 7. The CDR3 reads CASSPWGGFTGELFF. Here the CDR3 DNA reads TGTGCCAGCAGCCCTTGGGGGGGATTCACCGGGGAGCTGTTTTTT.

In regard to this clone: The same CDR3 is also encoded by other DNA sequences in this sample. The CDR3 spells CSVEELAGVEQYF. The CDR3 nucleotides are TGCAGCGTCGAGGAACTAGCGGGAGTCGAGCAGTACTTC. The chain uses TRBV29-1 and TRBJ2-7; TRBD2 aligns across 11 bases. The CDR3 is 13 amino acids. Germline CDR1 SQVTM, CDR2 ANQGSEA. V shed 6 bases, J shed 6 bases, and the junction held 7 bases outside the gene matches.

The chain is built from TRBV5-4 and TRBJ1-5; 7 nucleotides align to TRBD1. This CDR3 spans 18 amino acids. Unmatched junction bases numbered 10, after V lost 1 base and J lost 0 bases. From germline, CDR1 is SGHNT and CDR2 YYREEE (reference sequence). The CDR3 reads CASSLPGGGTPSNQPQHF. Written as DNA, the CDR3 is TGTGCCAGCAGCTTGCCTGGAGGGGGCACCCCTAGCAATCAGCCCCAGCATTTT. Filled out from reference TRBV5-4 and TRBJ1-5, the complete variable domain reads ETGVTQSPTHLIKTRGQQVTLRCSSQSGHNTVSWYQQALGQGPQFIFQYYREEENGRGNFPPRFSGLQFPNYSSELNVNALELDDSALYLCASSLPGGGTPSNQPQHFGDGTRLSIL.

This clone was seen only a few times. J is TRBJ2-7 and V is TRBV18, with 7 bases that match TRBD2. CDR1 KGHSH and CDR2 LQKENI come from the germline V gene. The length of the CDR3 is 17 residues. J lost 7 bases, V lost 3 bases, and 18 bases had no gene match. This CDR3 is CASSPPAATGGLGEQYF. The CDR3 DNA reads as TGTGCCAGCTCACCCCCCGCGGCGACGGGAGGCCTCGGGGAGCAGTACTTC.

This clone was seen a handful of times. The J gene is TRBJ1-1, the V gene TRBV25-1; TRBD1 matches 11 bases. Per the germline V gene, CDR1 is MGHDK and CDR2 is SYGVNS. With V trimmed by 10 bases and J by 5 bases, 18 bases remained unmatched. The CDR3 runs 17 residues. The CDR3 nucleotides are TGTGCCACCCGGAAATCCGGGACAGGGGGGCCGGGGACTGAAGCTTTCTTT. Protein sequence: CATRKSGTGGPGTEAFF.

The chain recombines TRBV7-9 with TRBJ2-7, with 7 bases matching TRBD1. Germline V CDR1 and CDR2: SEHNR, FQNEAQ (reference sequence). V was clipped by 1 base and J by 1 base; unmatched bases: 7. CDR3 length: 16 amino acids. This chain's CDR3 is CASSLDRGAISYEQYF. CDR3 sequence (DNA): TGTGCCAGCAGCTTAGACAGGGGCGCCATATCCTACGAGCAGTACTTC.

The chain recombines TRBV5-1 with TRBJ1-1; tentatively, D is TRBD1 (5 bases). This CDR3 is built from 15 residues. The V and J ends lost 3 bases and 3 bases respectively, with 15 bases between them. Looked up from germline, CDR1 is SGHRS and CDR2 is YFSETQ. The CDR3 here is CASSSPLGADTEAFF. CDR3 in DNA: TGCGCCAGCAGCTCTCCCCTAGGGGCGGACACTGAAGCTTTCTTT. The full variable domain, its missing parts supplied by reference TRBV5-1 and TRBJ1-1, is KAGVTQTPRYLIKTRGQQVTLSCSPISGHRSVSWYQQTPGQGLQFLFEYFSETQRNKGNFPGRFSGRQFSNSRSEMNVSTLELGDSALYLCASSSPLGADTEAFFGQGTRLTVV.

The rearrangement joins TRBV19 to TRBJ1-1; D is uncertain. The V gene's germline CDR1 is LNHDA and CDR2 SQIVND (reference sequence). V lost 7 bases, J lost 7 bases, and 13 bases lay in between. This CDR3 is built from 12 residues. DNA of the CDR3: TGTGCCAGTACAAGGTCGACGGGTGAAGCTTTCTTT. Translation gives CASTRSTGEAFF.

The chain is built from TRBV6-5 and TRBJ2-1; the match to TRBD1 covers 10 bases. V was clipped by 6 bases and J by 6 bases; unmatched bases: 8. This CDR3 is 15 amino acids long. Germline values: CDR1 MNHEY, CDR2 SVGAGI. This CDR3 is CASSKRTGGVNEQFF. The CDR3 DNA follows: TGTGCCAGCAGCAAGAGGACAGGGGGAGTCAATGAGCAGTTCTTC.

This chain joins TRBV6-1 and TRBJ2-7; weak D call: TRBD1 (6 bases). This CDR3 is 14 amino acids long. V was trimmed by 6 bases and J by 0 bases, leaving 12 bases between them. The germline V gene encodes CDR1 MNHNS and CDR2 SASEGT. In nucleotides, the CDR3 is TGTGCCAGCAGCCCTTGGGACAACTCCTACGAGCAGTACTTC. This encodes CASSPWDNSYEQYF.